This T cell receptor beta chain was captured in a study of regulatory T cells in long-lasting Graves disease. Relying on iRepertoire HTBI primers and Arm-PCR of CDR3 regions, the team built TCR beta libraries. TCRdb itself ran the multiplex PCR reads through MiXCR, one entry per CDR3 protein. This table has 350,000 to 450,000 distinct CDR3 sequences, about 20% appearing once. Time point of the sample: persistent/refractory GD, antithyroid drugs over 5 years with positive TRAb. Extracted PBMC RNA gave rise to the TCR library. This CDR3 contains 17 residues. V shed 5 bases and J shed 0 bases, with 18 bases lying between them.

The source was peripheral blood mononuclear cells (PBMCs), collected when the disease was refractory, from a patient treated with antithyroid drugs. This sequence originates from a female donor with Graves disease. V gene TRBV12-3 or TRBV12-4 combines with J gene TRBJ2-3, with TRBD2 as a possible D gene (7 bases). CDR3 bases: TGTGCCAGCAGTCCCCAGTTGGGGGGGGCGAGCACAGATACGCAGTATTTT. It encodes CASSPQLGGASTDTQYF.